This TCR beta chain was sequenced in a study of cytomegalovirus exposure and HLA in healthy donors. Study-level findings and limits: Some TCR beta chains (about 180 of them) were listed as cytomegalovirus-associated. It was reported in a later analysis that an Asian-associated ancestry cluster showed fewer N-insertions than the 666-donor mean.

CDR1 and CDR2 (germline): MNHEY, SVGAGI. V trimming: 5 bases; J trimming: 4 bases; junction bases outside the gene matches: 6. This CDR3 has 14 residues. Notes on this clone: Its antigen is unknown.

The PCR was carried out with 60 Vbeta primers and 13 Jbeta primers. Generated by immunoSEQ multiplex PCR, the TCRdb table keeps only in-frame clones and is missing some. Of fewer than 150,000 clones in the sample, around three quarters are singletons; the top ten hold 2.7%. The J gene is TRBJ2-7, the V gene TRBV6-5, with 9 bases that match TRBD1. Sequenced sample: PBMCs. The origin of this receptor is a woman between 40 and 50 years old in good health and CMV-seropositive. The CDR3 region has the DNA TGTGCCAGCAGTCCTTCGGACAGGGGATACGAGCAGTACTTC. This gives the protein CASSPSDRGYEQYF.